What follows describes a single T cell receptor (beta chain). As yet, its antigen is unknown. TCRdb's table, derived via immunoSEQ multiplex PCR, lists solely in-frame clones and lacks some. In the table there are tens of thousands of clones, over 75% of which are singletons. Trimming took off 0 bases at V and 2 bases at J, with 17 bases between the two ends. The CDR3 totals 18 residues. The germline V gene has CDR1 LGHNT and CDR2 FRNRAP. Time point: pretreatment peripheral blood. These data originate in a study of PD-L1 blockade in urothelial cancer. Overall study context: Intravenous atezolizumab, 1,200 mg every 3 weeks, was begun by patients around 2014. Blood was evaluated 3 weeks (second dose) and 6 weeks after therapy began. There were a median of around 140,000 T cells in blood samples. Regarding the study as a whole: Improved survival was predicted by pretreatment blood TCR clonality below the median.

Material: PBMCs, obtained around atezolizumab (anti-PD-L1) treatment. J is TRBJ1-3 and V is TRBV12-5; perhaps TRBD1 as D (5 bases). The TCR comes from a man aged 55 to 70 with urothelial cancer. DNA of the CDR3: TGTGCTAGTGGTTTGGTACGTTCAGGGCCGAGTACTGGAAACACCATATATTTT. Protein sequence: CASGLVRSGPSTGNTIYF.